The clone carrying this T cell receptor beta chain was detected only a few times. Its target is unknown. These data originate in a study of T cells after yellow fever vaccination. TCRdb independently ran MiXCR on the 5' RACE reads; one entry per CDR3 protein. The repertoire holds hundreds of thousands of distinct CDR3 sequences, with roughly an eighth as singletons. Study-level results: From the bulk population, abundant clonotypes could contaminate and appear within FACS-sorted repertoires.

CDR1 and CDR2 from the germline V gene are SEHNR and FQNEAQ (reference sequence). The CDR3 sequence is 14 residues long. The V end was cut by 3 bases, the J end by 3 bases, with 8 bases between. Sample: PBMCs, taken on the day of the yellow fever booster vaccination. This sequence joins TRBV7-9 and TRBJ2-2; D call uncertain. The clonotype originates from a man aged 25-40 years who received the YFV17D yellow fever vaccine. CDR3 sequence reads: CASSFTEYTGELFF. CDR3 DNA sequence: TGTGCCAGCAGCTTTACAGAGTACACCGGGGAGCTGTTTTTT.